This T cell receptor (beta chain) originates from a study of T-cell reconstitution after alpha-beta-depleted transplantation in children. Germline V gives CDR1 SGHRS, CDR2 YFSETQ. V shed 7 bases and J shed 10 bases, with 15 bases lying between them. This CDR3 region has 12 residues. The authors prepared the TCRbeta library with unique molecular identifiers. TCRdb reprocessed the PCR reads with MiXCR, giving one entry per CDR3 protein. The data show about 830,000 distinct CDR3 sequences, approximately 15% seen once. Study conclusions and caveats: Newly generated T cells supplied most T-cell counts and diversity one year post-transplant. About two months after transplant, alpha-beta T cells reportedly came from several hundred expanded graft clones. After transplant, high TCRbeta diversity at day 60 in some patients arose from surviving recipient T cells and thymic progenitors.

For this clonotype: Its target is not known.

The chain carries TRBV5-1 and TRBJ2-1; a weak D match, TRBD1 (6 bases). The material was PBMCs, mostly from graft donor cells, obtained 360 days after TCRalphabeta/CD19-depleted stem cell transplant. The clonotype was recovered from a male patient under 18 who had a stem cell transplant for acute lymphoblastic leukemia, so the T cells may come from the graft donor. The CDR3 loop is CASRNRVSEQFF. The CDR3 coding sequence is TGCGCCAGCCGTAACAGGGTTTCCGAGCAGTTCTTC. Looking up the rest from reference TRBV5-1 and TRBJ2-1 gives the full variable domain: KAGVTQTPRYLIKTRGQQVTLSCSPISGHRSVSWYQQTPGQGLQFLFEYFSETQRNKGNFPGRFSGRQFSNSRSEMNVSTLELGDSALYLCASRNRVSEQFFGPGTRLTVL.